These 9 T cell receptor beta chains share one sample of origin, sequenced in a study of OX40 agonist ivuxolimab in advanced cancers. Using immunoSEQ multiplex PCR, the repertoire was profiled, and TCRdb retains in-frame clones only, with some absent. The table records tens of thousands of clones, approximately 80% of them present only once. Specimen: CD4+ or CD8+ T cells sorted from blood, collected in a trial of the OX40 agonist ivuxolimab. These receptors all come from an adult with an advanced solid tumor such as melanoma, head and neck, liver or kidney cancer.

The chain has TRBV2 and TRBJ2-5; no definite D call. Germline CDR1 SNHLY, CDR2 FYNNEI. The V end was cut by 7 bases, the J end by 2 bases, with 8 bases between. This CDR3 is built from 12 residues. Written as DNA, the CDR3 is TGTGCCAGCACATACGTTCAAGAGACCCAGTACTTC. As protein: CASTYVQETQYF.

The rearrangement joins TRBV4-1 to TRBJ1-1, with 10 bases lining up with TRBD1. CDR3 length equals 16 residues. CDR1 and CDR2 (germline): MGHRA, YSYEKL. V was pared by 4 bases and J by 3 bases, with 8 bases of the junction left unmatched. The CDR3 DNA is TGCGCCAGCAGCCTAAAGACAGGGGGCGCGTACACTGAAGCTTTCTTT. As protein: CASSLKTGGAYTEAFF.

The chain couples TRBV21-1 to TRBJ1-1. TRBV21-1 is designated a pseudogene. The CDR3 loop spans 15 amino acids. CDR3 sequence: CASSVPGHLRTEAFF. Here the CDR3 DNA reads TGTGCCAGCAGCGTACCGGGCCATCTGAGGACTGAAGCTTTCTTT.

The chain links TRBV18 to TRBJ1-1, with a possible D match to TRBD1 (5 bases). The CDR3 is made up of 15 amino acids. CDR1 is KGHSH, CDR2 LQKENI, per germline. The V end lost 6 bases, the J end lost 1 base, and 15 bases lay between the germline ends. Written as DNA, the CDR3 is TGTGCCAGCTCCCCAAGCGTAGGGACGAACACTGAAGCTTTCTTT. It is translated as CASSPSVGTNTEAFF.

The CDR3 coding sequence is TGTGCCAGCAGCTCAGCCCGGGACACTAACTACGAGCAGTACTTC. It codes for CASSSARDTNYEQYF. This chain links TRBV7-8 with TRBJ2-7; D is perhaps TRBD1 (6 bases). In germline, CDR1 is SGHVS, CDR2 FQNEAQ. Trimming took off 4 bases at V and 3 bases at J, with 16 bases between the two ends. The CDR3 has 15 residues.

This clone was seen only once. The chain carries TRBV5-6 and TRBJ2-7; D ambiguous. The V and J ends lost 1 base and 2 bases respectively, with 10 bases between them. The CDR3 extends over 14 amino acids. Germline V gene lookup returns CDR1 SGHDT and CDR2 YYEEEE. The CDR3 region is CASSLRNTPYEQYF. The CDR3 DNA sequence: TGTGCCAGCAGCTTGAGAAACACCCCCTACGAGCAGTACTTC.

The CDR3 DNA reads TGTGCCAGCTCACCGCCTTTTCAATCCGCCGCCTCTGGAAACACCATATATTTT. It codes for CASSPPFQSAASGNTIYF. The chain uses TRBV18 and TRBJ1-3; D unclear. With 3 bases removed from V and 0 bases from J, the gap between germline ends came to 18 bases. Germline V gene sequence: CDR1 KGHSH, CDR2 LQKENI. The CDR3 is 18 amino acids.

This chain links TRBV5-1 with TRBJ2-7; 13 nucleotides line up with TRBD2. The junction had 9 bases not matched to a gene; V was cut back by 4 bases and J by 2 bases. The CDR3 sequence is 17 residues long. Germline V gives CDR1 SGHRS, CDR2 YFSETQ. CDR3 nucleotide sequence: TGCGCCAGCAGCCCATCCGGGACTAGCGGGACCACCTACGAGCAGTACTTC. It yields the protein CASSPSGTSGTTYEQYF.

The chain is built from TRBV10-3 and TRBJ2-1; D not resolved. CDR3 length equals 14 residues. Per the germline V gene, CDR1 is ENHRY and CDR2 is SYGVKD. V lost 3 bases, J lost 5 bases, and 11 bases lay in between. The CDR3 sequence is CAISEQRENNEQFF. The DNA of the CDR3 is TGTGCCATCAGTGAACAGCGAGAGAACAATGAGCAGTTCTTC.